This TCR beta chain was identified in a study of T cells in Graves' hyperthyroidism and ophthalmopathy. About the research overall: Peripheral blood collection took place at initial diagnosis, before any treatment.

CDR1 KGHDR and CDR2 SFDVKD come from the germline V gene. This CDR3 contains 17 residues. V lost 8 bases to trimming and J lost 16 bases, with 34 bases between them. What was amplified from RNA transcripts were TCR beta CDR3 regions. The primer set for the first-round RT-PCR of the TCR CDR3 was HTBI. TCRdb itself ran the multiplex PCR reads through MiXCR, one entry per CDR3 protein. The data show under 700,000 distinct CDR3 sequences, around 15% seen once. Study-level results: Ophthalmopathy got predicted by the model a median approximately 6.4 months before its onset. Most expanded thyroid clonotypes above 0.001 recurred in blood.

Points on this clonotype: What it recognizes is unknown.

This clonotype originated in a woman between 18 and 29 years old with Graves' hyperthyroidism. The specimen sequenced was blood. The chain carries TRBV24-1 and TRBJ1-4; tentatively, D is TRBD1 (5 bases). The CDR3 DNA follows: TGTGCCACCACCCGCCCATTCGGGGCCTCGACGAAACTGTTTCAGTTTTTT. Translation: CATTRPFGASTKLFQFF.